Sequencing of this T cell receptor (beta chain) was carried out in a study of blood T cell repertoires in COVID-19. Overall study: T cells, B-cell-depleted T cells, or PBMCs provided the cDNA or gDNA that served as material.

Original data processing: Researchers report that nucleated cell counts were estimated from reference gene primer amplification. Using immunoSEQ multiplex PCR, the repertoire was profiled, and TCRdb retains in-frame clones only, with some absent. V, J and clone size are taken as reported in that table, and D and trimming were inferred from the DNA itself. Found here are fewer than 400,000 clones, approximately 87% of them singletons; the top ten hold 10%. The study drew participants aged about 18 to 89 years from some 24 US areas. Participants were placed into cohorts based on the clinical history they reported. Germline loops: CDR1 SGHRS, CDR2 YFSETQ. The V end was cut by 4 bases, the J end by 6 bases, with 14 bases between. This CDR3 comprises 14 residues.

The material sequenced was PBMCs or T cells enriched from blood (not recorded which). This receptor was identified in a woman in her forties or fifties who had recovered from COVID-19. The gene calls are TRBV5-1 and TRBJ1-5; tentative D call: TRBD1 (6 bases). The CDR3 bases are TGCGCCAGCAGCCCACAAGGGGGTCGTCAGCCCCAGCATTTT. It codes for CASSPQGGRQPQHF.